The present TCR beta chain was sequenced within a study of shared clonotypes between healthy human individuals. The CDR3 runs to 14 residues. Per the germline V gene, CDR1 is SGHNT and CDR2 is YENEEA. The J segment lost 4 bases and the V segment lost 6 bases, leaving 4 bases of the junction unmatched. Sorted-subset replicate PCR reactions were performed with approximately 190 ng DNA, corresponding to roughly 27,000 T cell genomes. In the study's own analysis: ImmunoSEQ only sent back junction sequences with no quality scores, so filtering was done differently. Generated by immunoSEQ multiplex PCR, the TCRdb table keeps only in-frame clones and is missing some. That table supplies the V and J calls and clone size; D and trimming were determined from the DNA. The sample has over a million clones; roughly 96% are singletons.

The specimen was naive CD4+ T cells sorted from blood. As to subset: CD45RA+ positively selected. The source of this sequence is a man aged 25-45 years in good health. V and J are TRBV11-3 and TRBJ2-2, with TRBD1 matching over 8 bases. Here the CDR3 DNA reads TGTGCCAGCAGTCCTGGACAGGGCACCGGGGAGCTGTTTTTT. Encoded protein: CASSPGQGTGELFF.